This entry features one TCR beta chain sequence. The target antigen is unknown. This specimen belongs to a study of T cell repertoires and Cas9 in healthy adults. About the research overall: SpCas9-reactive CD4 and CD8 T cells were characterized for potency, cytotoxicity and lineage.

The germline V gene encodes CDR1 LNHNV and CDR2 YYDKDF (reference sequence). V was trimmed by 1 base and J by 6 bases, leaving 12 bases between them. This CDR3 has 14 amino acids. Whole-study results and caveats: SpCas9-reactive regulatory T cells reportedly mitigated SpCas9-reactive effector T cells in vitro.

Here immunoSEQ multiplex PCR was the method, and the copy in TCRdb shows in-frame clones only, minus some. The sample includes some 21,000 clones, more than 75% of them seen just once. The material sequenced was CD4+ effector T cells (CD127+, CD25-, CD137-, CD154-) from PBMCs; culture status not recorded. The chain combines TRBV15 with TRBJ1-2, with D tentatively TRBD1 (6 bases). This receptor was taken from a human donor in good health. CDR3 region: CATSRGNRENGYTF. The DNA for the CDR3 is TGTGCCACCAGCAGAGGTAACAGGGAGAATGGCTACACCTTC.